A selection of T cell receptor beta chains follows, all from one sample in a study of cytomegalovirus exposure and HLA in healthy donors. Some clones are missing from TCRdb's copy, which holds only in-frame ones; the method was immunoSEQ multiplex PCR. Of under 200,000 clones detected, roughly four fifths appear once; the ten largest clones hold 2% to 2.5%. The sample comprised PBMCs. These receptors came from a woman aged 25 to 45 in good health and CMV-seropositive. The CDR3 runs from the conserved cysteine through the conserved F or W. D genes are given only for firm matches. Clone sizes are given selectively: once, few, many, or a class where the clone is expanded.

D gene: TRBD1
clone size: few
J gene: TRBJ1-1
V gene: TRBV9
CDR3 protein: CASSGQGTEAFF
CDR3 DNA: TGTGCCAGCAGCGGACAGGGCACTGAAGCTTTCTTT

D gene: TRBD1
clone size: NA
J gene: TRBJ1-2
V gene: TRBV5-4
CDR3 protein: CASSPDRTYGYTF
CDR3 DNA: TGTGCCAGCAGCCCGGACAGGACCTATGGCTACACCTTC

D gene: TRBD2
clone size: NA
J gene: TRBJ2-5
V gene: TRBV7-9
CDR3 protein: CASSLETSAQPQYF
CDR3 DNA: TGTGCCAGCAGCTTAGAGACTAGCGCACAGCCCCAGTACTTC

D gene: TRBD2
clone size: NA
J gene: TRBJ2-7
V gene: TRBV11-2
CDR3 protein: CASSHGTSGGSYEQYF
CDR3 DNA: TGTGCCAGCAGCCACGGGACTAGCGGGGGTTCCTACGAGCAGTACTTC

D gene: TRBD1
clone size: NA
J gene: TRBJ2-4
V gene: TRBV28
CDR3 protein: CASSQVLRTGDSIQYF
CDR3 DNA: TGTGCCAGCAGTCAGGTCTTGCGAACAGGGGATAGCATTCAGTACTTC

D gene: TRBD1
clone size: NA
J gene: TRBJ1-2
V gene: TRBV5-4
CDR3 protein: CASSLPRQGHYGYTF
CDR3 DNA: TGTGCCAGCAGCCTCCCTCGACAGGGCCACTATGGCTACACCTTC

D gene: NA
clone size: NA
J gene: TRBJ1-1
V gene: TRBV10-3
CDR3 protein: CAIRPGLINTEAFF
CDR3 DNA: TGTGCCATCAGGCCGGGACTGATAAACACTGAAGCTTTCTTT

D gene: NA
clone size: NA
J gene: TRBJ1-2
V gene: TRBV6-1
CDR3 protein: CASSDVRGSGYTF
CDR3 DNA: TGTGCCAGCAGTGATGTCAGAGGGTCTGGCTACACCTTC

D gene: NA
clone size: few
J gene: TRBJ2-5
V gene: TRBV15
CDR3 protein: CATSRGGVRETQYF
CDR3 DNA: TGTGCCACCAGCAGAGGGGGAGTGCGGGAGACCCAGTACTTC

D gene: NA
clone size: once
J gene: TRBJ1-2
V gene: TRBV30
CDR3 protein: CASNTVYGYTF
CDR3 DNA: TGTGCCTCGAATACAGTCTATGGCTACACCTTC

D gene: TRBD2
clone size: NA
J gene: TRBJ2-1
V gene: TRBV5-1
CDR3 protein: CASSLFLAGGHNEQFF
CDR3 DNA: TGCGCCAGCAGCTTGTTCCTAGCGGGGGGTCACAATGAGCAGTTCTTC